This TCR beta chain was recovered during a study of Ad26.COV2.S vaccination and SARS-CoV-2 variants. About the research overall: Doses of Ad26.COV2.S were injected into muscle once or twice, 56 days apart. Notes on the study in general: Relative to placebo recipients, vaccine recipients exhibited elevated spike-specific TCR breadth.

As for this clone: Its antigen remains unidentified.

Produced via immunoSEQ multiplex PCR; TCRdb's table is partial and in-frame only. Of roughly 420,000 clones listed, roughly 90% were seen once; the top ten hold less than 4%. Treatment: about 20 received Ad26.COV2.S at low or high dose, single or two shots; a few received placebo; per-sample allocation not given. Collection of the samples took place on day 63 after the first injection of vaccine or placebo. The input for sequencing was peripheral blood, taken in a trial of Ad26.COV2.S vaccine versus placebo. The TCR originated in a person aged 18-60 years who received the Ad26.COV2.S COVID-19 vaccine or a placebo.

This chain's CDR3 is CASSYTGWRDYGYTF. The CDR3, as DNA: TGTGCCAGCAGTTACACGGGTTGGAGAGACTATGGCTACACCTTC. This chain uses TRBV6-2 or TRBV6-3 with TRBJ1-2; D ambiguous. This CDR3 is built from 15 residues. CDR1 is MNHEY and CDR2 is SVGEGT in the germline V gene. Trimming left V 2 bases short and J 3 bases short, with 13 bases between.